This T cell receptor beta chain was identified in a study of OX40 agonist ivuxolimab in advanced cancers. For the study at large: Dose-escalation patients had hepatocellular carcinoma, melanoma, renal cell or head and neck cancer. Participants could have had prior anti-PD-1, anti-PD-L1 or anti-CTLA-4 therapy, and around 43% had some. There were three patients with partial responses, one having hepatocellular carcinoma and two cutaneous melanoma.

General observations from the study: More expanded clones were found, on average, in CD8+ than in CD4+ T cells.

Sequenced by immunoSEQ multiplex PCR; TCRdb stores in-frame clones only, minus some. The repertoire holds 60,000 or so clones, with approximately 86% as singletons. In germline, CDR1 is MNHEY, CDR2 SVGAGI. There are 11 residues in the CDR3. Concerning this clone itself: The antigen remains unidentified. At one end, the junction sequence differs from germline, possibly due to a read error.

The sample was CD4+ or CD8+ T cells sorted from blood, taken in a trial of the OX40 agonist ivuxolimab. V usage is TRBV6-5 and J usage is TRBJ1-3, with a weak D call TRBD1 (6 bases). This TCR was sampled from an adult with an advanced solid tumor such as melanoma, head and neck, liver or kidney cancer. The CDR3 loop is CASSYQGRFSF. The CDR3 DNA sequence: TGTGCCAGCAGTTACCAGGGGAGGTTTTCTTTT.